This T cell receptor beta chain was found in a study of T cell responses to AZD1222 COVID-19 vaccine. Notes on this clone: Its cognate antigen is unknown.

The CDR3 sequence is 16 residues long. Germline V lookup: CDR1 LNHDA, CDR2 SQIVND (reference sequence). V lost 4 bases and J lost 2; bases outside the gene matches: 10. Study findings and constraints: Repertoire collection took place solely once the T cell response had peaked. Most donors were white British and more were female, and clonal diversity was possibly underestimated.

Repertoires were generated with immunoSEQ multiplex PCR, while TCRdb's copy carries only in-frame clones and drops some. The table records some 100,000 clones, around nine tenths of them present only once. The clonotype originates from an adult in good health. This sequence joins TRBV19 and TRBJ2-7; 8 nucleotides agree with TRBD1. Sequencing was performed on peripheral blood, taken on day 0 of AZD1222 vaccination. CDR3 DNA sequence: TGTGCCAGTAGTACCTATCAGGGGGCGAAGACCTACGAGCAGTACTTC. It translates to CASSTYQGAKTYEQYF.